Listed below are T cell receptor beta chains from one sample, sequenced in a study of T cell responses to AZD1222 COVID-19 vaccine. Measured with immunoSEQ multiplex PCR; TCRdb has only the in-frame clones, and not every one. The sample records around 110,000 clones, more than 75% being singletons. Material: peripheral blood, obtained on day 0 of AZD1222 vaccination. The origin of the receptors is an adult in good health. The CDR3 runs from the conserved cysteine through the conserved F or W. D genes are given only for firm matches. Only some rows state a clone size, as once, few, many or a class for expanded clones.

length | J | size | D | V | CDR3 | DNA
14 | TRBJ2-3 | . | . | TRBV15 | CATGRGTVTDTQYF | TGTGCCACCGGGAGAGGGACCGTCACAGATACGCAGTATTTT
15 | TRBJ2-5 | . | . | TRBV5-4 | CASSLSGPGQETQYF | TGTGCCAGCAGCTTGTCAGGGCCAGGTCAAGAGACCCAGTACTTC
15 | TRBJ2-2 | . | . | TRBV5-1 | CASSWDFANTGELFF | TGCGCCAGCAGCTGGGACTTCGCGAACACCGGGGAGCTGTTTTTT
14 | TRBJ1-2 | . | . | TRBV28 | CATTVPGDLYGYTF | TGTGCCACAACAGTACCAGGGGACCTCTATGGCTACACCTTC
14 | TRBJ1-5 | . | TRBD1 | TRBV11-2 | CASSLADRDQPQHF | TGTGCCAGCAGCTTAGCCGACAGGGATCAGCCCCAGCATTTT
13 | TRBJ1-5 | . | . | TRBV28 | CASNLGANQPQHF | TGTGCCAGCAATCTTGGTGCGAATCAGCCCCAGCATTTT
15 | TRBJ2-1 | . | . | TRBV28 | CASSQTAGSDNEQFF | TGTGCCAGCAGTCAAACCGCGGGCAGTGACAATGAGCAGTTCTTC
16 | TRBJ2-1 | few | TRBD1 | TRBV7-2 | CASSLEDRLSYNEQFF | TGTGCCAGCAGCTTAGAGGACAGGCTCTCCTACAATGAGCAGTTCTTC
15 | TRBJ2-5 | . | . | TRBV9 | CASSALTGLSETQYF | TGTGCCAGCAGCGCCTTGACAGGCCTCTCGGAGACCCAGTACTTC
13 | TRBJ2-5 | . | . | TRBV2 | CASSDEWQETQYF | TGTGCCAGCAGTGATGAGTGGCAAGAGACCCAGTACTTC
14 | TRBJ1-2 | . | TRBD1 | TRBV29-1 | CSVEETGGGGSYTF | TGCAGCGTTGAAGAAACAGGGGGCGGAGGGAGCTACACCTTC
15 | TRBJ1-2 | . | TRBD1 | TRBV2 | CASTGGQGVIYGYTF | TGTGCCAGCACCGGGGGACAGGGTGTTATCTATGGCTACACCTTC
13 | TRBJ2-5 | . | TRBD1 | TRBV19 | CASTGTAGETQYF | TGTGCCAGTACGGGGACAGCCGGGGAGACCCAGTACTTC
15 | TRBJ1-1 | few | TRBD1 | TRBV7-9 | CASSLETGIGTEAFF | TGTGCCAGCAGCTTAGAGACAGGGATCGGCACTGAAGCTTTCTTT
13 | TRBJ1-3 | . | . | TRBV28 | CASSFFSGNTIYF | TGTGCCAGCAGTTTCTTCTCTGGAAACACCATATATTTT
14 | TRBJ1-2 | few | . | TRBV16 | CASSPRLGTYGYTF | TGTGCCAGCAGTCCACGCTTGGGCACCTATGGCTACACCTTC
20 | TRBJ2-1 | . | TRBD2 | TRBV7-8 | CASSSPQNPLSGGAYNEQFF | TGTGCCAGCAGCTCCCCACAAAACCCCTTGTCGGGGGGGGCCTACAATGAGCAGTTCTTC
17 | TRBJ1-2 | once | TRBD1 | TRBV3-1/TRBV3-2 | CASSQWYRTGGDYGYTF | TGTGCCAGCAGCCAATGGTACCGGACAGGGGGCGACTATGGCTACACCTTC
19 | TRBJ1-5 | . | . | TRBV28 | CASSTLLGSRQLKNQPQHF | TGTGCCAGCAGTACATTACTTGGCTCGCGACAGCTAAAGAATCAGCCCCAGCATTTT